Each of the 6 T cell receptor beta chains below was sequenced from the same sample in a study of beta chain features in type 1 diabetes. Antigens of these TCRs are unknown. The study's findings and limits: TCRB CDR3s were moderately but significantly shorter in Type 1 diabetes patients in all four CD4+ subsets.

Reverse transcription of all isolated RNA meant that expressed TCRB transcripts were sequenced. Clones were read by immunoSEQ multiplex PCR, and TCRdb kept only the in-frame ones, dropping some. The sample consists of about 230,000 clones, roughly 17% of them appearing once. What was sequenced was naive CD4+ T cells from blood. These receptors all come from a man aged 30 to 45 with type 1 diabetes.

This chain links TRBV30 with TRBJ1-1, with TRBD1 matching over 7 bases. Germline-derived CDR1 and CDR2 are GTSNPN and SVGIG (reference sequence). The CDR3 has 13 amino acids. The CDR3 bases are TGTGCTCGGAGTGGACAGGAGAACACTGAAGCTTTCTTT. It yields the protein CARSGQENTEAFF.

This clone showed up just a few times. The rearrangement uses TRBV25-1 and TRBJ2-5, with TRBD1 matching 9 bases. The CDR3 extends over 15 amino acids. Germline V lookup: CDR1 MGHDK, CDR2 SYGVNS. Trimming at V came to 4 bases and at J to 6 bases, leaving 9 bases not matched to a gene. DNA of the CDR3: TGTGCCAGCAGTGCCCCGGGACAGGGACTAAAGACCCAGTACTTC. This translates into CASSAPGQGLKTQYF.

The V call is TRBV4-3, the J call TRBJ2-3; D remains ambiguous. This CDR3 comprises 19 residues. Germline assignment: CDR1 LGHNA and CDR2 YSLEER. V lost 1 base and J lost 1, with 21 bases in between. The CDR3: CASSQAKGEHGSGTDTQYF. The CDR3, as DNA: TGCGCCAGCAGCCAAGCGAAGGGTGAACATGGGTCTGGCACAGATACGCAGTATTTT.

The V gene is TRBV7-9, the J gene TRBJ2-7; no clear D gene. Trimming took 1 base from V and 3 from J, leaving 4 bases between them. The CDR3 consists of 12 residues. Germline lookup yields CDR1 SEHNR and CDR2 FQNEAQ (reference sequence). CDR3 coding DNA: TGTGCCAGCAGCTTAGACATCTACGAGCAGTACTTC. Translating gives CASSLDIYEQYF.

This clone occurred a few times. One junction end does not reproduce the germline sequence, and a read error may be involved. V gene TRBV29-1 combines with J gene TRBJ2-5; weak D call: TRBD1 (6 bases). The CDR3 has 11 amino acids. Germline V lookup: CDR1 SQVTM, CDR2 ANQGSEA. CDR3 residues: CSGEQGEIQYF. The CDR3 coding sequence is TGCAGCGGAGAACAGGGTGAGATCCAGTACTTC.

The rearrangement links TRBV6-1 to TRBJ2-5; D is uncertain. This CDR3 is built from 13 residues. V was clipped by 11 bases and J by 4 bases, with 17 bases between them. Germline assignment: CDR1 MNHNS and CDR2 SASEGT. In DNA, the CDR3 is TGTGCCGCCTCCTATGGATTTGGAGAGACCCAGTACTTC. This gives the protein CAASYGFGETQYF.